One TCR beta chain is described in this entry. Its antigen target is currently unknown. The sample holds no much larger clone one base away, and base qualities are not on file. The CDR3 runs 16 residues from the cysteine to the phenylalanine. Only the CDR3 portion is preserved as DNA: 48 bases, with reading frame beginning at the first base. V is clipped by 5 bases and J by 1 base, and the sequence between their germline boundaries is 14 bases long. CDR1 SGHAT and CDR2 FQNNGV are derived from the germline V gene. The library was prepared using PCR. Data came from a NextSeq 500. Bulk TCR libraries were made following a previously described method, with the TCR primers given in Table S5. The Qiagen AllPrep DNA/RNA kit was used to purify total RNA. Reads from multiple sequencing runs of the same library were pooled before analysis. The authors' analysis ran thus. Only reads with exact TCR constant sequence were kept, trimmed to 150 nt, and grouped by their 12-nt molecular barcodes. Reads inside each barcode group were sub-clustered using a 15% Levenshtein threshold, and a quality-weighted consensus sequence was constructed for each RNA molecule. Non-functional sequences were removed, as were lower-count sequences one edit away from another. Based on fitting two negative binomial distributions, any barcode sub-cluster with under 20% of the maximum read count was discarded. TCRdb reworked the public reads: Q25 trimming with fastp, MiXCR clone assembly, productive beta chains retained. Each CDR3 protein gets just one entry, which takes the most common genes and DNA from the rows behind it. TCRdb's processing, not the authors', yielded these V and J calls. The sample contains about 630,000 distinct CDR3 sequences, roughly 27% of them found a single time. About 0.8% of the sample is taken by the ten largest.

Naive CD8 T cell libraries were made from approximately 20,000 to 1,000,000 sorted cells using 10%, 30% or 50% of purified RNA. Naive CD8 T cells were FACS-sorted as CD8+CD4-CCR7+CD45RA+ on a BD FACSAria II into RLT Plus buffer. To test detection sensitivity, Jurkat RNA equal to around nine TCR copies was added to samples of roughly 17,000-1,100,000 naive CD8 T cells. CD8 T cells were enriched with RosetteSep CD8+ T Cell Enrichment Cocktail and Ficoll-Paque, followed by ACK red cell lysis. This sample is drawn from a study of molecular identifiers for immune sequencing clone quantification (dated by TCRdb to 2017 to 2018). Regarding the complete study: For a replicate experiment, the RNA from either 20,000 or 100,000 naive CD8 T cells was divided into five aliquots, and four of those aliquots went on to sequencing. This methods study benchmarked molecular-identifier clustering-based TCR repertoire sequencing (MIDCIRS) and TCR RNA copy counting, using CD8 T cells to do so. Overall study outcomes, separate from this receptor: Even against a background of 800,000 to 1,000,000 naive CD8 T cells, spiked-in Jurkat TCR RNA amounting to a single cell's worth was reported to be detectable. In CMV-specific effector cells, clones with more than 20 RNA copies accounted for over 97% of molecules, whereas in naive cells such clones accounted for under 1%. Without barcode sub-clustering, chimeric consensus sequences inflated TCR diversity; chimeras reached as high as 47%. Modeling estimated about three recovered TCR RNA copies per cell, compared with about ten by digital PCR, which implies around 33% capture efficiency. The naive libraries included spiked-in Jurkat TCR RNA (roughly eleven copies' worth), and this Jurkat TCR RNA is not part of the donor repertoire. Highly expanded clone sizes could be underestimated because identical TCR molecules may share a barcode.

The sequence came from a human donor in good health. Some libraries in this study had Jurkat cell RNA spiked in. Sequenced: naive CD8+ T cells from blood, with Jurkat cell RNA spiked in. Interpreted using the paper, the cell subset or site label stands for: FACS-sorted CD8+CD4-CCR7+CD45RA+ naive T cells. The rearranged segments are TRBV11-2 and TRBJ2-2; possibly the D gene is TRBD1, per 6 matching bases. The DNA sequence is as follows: TGTGCCAGCAGCCAAGGACAGAACCTGAACACCGGGGAGCTGTTTTTT. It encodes CASSQGQNLNTGELFF. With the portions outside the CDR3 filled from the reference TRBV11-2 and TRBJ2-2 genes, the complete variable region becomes EAGVAQSPRYKIIEKRQSVAFWCNPISGHATLYWYQQILGQGPKLLIQFQNNGVVDDSQLPKDRFSAERLKGVDSTLKIQPAKLEDSAVYLCASSQGQNLNTGELFFGEGSRLTVL.